The rows below give T cell receptor beta chains drawn from one sample of a study of blood T cell repertoires in COVID-19. The repertoire was sequenced with immunoSEQ multiplex PCR; TCRdb's copy has only in-frame clones and lacks some. The repertoire consists of over 250,000 clones, with around 86% occurring once and the leading ten covering around 2.1%. Sequencing was carried out using peripheral blood. All receptors come from a man between 50 and 59 years old with acute or convalescent COVID-19. Each CDR3 is given with its conserved first and last residue. Each record gives: V gene, clone size, D gene, J gene, CDR3 protein, CDR3 DNA. A D gene is named only where the DNA matches it firmly. Size is omitted from some rows. Given values are once, few, many or a class for expanded clones.

V: TRBV6-1; size: -; D: -; J: TRBJ1-5; CDR3: CASSEDYTFNPSNQPQHF; DNA: TGTGCCAGCAGTGAAGACTACACCTTTAACCCTAGCAATCAGCCCCAGCATTTT
V: TRBV7-9; size: -; D: -; J: TRBJ1-2; CDR3: CASSYGSGGGYTF; DNA: TGTGCCAGCAGCTACGGGTCTGGCGGTGGCTACACCTTC
V: TRBV12-5; size: -; D: TRBD2; J: TRBJ2-2; CDR3: CASGPWTSGELFF; DNA: TGTGCTAGTGGTCCTTGGACTAGCGGCGAGCTGTTTTTT
V: TRBV10-1; size: -; D: -; J: TRBJ2-7; CDR3: CASSRGSEGYEQYF; DNA: TGCGCCAGCAGCCGAGGCTCGGAGGGGTACGAGCAGTACTTC
V: TRBV5-8; size: -; D: -; J: TRBJ1-4; CDR3: CASNPDWGTSEKLFF; DNA: TGTGCCAGCAACCCGGACTGGGGTACCTCAGAAAAACTGTTTTTT
V: TRBV6-6; size: once; D: -; J: TRBJ2-1; CDR3: CASSDLGTSYEQFF; DNA: TGTGCCAGCAGTGACCTCGGGACATCCTATGAGCAGTTCTTC
V: TRBV29-1; size: -; D: -; J: TRBJ2-7; CDR3: CSVNRMSSYEQYF; DNA: TGCAGCGTTAACAGGATGAGCTCCTACGAGCAGTACTTC
V: TRBV6-6; size: -; D: -; J: TRBJ1-2; CDR3: CASSYQRGETLRFGYGYTF; DNA: TGTGCCAGCAGCTATCAGCGGGGGGAGACACTCCGCTTTGGCTATGGCTACACCTTC
V: TRBV6-5; size: -; D: -; J: TRBJ2-1; CDR3: CASKPGTSEQFF; DNA: TGTGCCAGCAAGCCCGGGACTTCGGAGCAGTTCTTC
V: TRBV30; size: -; D: -; J: TRBJ2-2; CDR3: CAWSGILPGELFF; DNA: TGTGCCTGGAGCGGGATTCTTCCCGGGGAGCTGTTTTTT
V: TRBV2; size: -; D: TRBD1; J: TRBJ2-7; CDR3: CAIVPGTGDEQYF; DNA: TGTGCCATCGTACCAGGGACAGGGGACGAGCAGTACTTC
V: TRBV5-4; size: -; D: -; J: TRBJ2-5; CDR3: CASSADRRTETQYF; DNA: TGTGCCAGCAGCGCCGACAGGCGGACAGAGACCCAGTACTTC
V: TRBV18; size: -; D: -; J: TRBJ2-2; CDR3: CASSPPQANTGELFF; DNA: TGTGCCAGCTCACCACCCCAGGCGAACACCGGGGAGCTGTTTTTT
V: TRBV3-1/TRBV3-2; size: -; D: -; J: TRBJ1-3; CDR3: CASSRAPAGNSGNTIYF; DNA: TGTGCCAGCAGCCGAGCCCCTGCGGGGAACTCTGGAAACACCATATATTTT
V: TRBV6-5; size: -; D: TRBD1; J: TRBJ1-3; CDR3: CASGQGAGNTIYF; DNA: TGTGCCAGCGGACAGGGGGCTGGAAACACCATATATTTT
V: TRBV5-4; size: -; D: -; J: TRBJ2-1; CDR3: CASSLYNEQFF; DNA: TGTGCCAGCAGCCTCTACAATGAGCAGTTCTTC
V: TRBV4-2; size: once; D: -; J: TRBJ1-1; CDR3: CASQVVVGANTEAFF; DNA: TGTGCCAGCCAGGTGGTTGTGGGGGCGAACACTGAAGCTTTCTTT
V: TRBV5-6; size: -; D: TRBD1; J: TRBJ2-6; CDR3: CASSAPGQGTGANVLTF; DNA: TGTGCCAGCAGCGCACCGGGACAGGGGACCGGGGCCAACGTCCTGACTTTC
V: TRBV18; size: -; D: TRBD1; J: TRBJ1-1; CDR3: CASSPPRPGGTEAFF; DNA: TGTGCCAGCTCACCACCGAGACCAGGGGGCACTGAAGCTTTCTTT
V: TRBV7-3; size: -; D: TRBD1; J: TRBJ1-1; CDR3: CASSLTRDRGNTEAFF; DNA: TGTGCCAGCAGCTTAACCCGGGACAGGGGGAACACTGAAGCTTTCTTT
V: TRBV19; size: -; D: TRBD1; J: TRBJ2-2; CDR3: CASRAGTGGSGELFF; DNA: TGTGCCAGTAGGGCCGGGACAGGGGGCTCCGGGGAGCTGTTTTTT
V: TRBV7-6; size: -; D: -; J: TRBJ2-5; CDR3: CASSYTPQGSETQYF; DNA: TGTGCCAGCAGCTATACCCCGCAGGGGTCAGAGACCCAGTACTTC
V: TRBV2; size: -; D: -; J: TRBJ1-5; CDR3: CASSDGPPQHF; DNA: TGTGCCAGCAGTGATGGGCCCCCCCAGCATTTT
V: TRBV5-5; size: -; D: TRBD1; J: TRBJ1-1; CDR3: CASRLIPRGSNTEAFF; DNA: TGTGCCAGCAGACTCATCCCCAGGGGGTCCAACACTGAAGCTTTCTTT
V: TRBV9; size: -; D: TRBD1; J: TRBJ1-4; CDR3: CASSETSGQGAGEKLFF; DNA: TGTGCCAGCAGCGAGACCTCAGGACAGGGGGCAGGGGAAAAACTGTTTTTT
V: TRBV3-1/TRBV3-2; size: few; D: -; J: TRBJ1-6; CDR3: CASEESGAGNSPLHF; DNA: TGTGCCAGCGAAGAATCAGGGGCAGGGAATTCACCCCTCCACTTT
V: TRBV20-1; size: -; D: -; J: TRBJ1-1; CDR3: CSAKGGAEAFF; DNA: TGCAGTGCTAAGGGAGGGGCTGAAGCTTTCTTT
V: TRBV11-3; size: few; D: -; J: TRBJ1-1; CDR3: CASSALQNTEAFF; DNA: TGTGCCAGCAGCGCACTACAGAACACTGAAGCTTTCTTT
V: TRBV3-1/TRBV3-2; size: -; D: TRBD1; J: TRBJ1-5; CDR3: CASSQTGQGSDQPQHF; DNA: TGTGCCAGCAGCCAAACCGGACAGGGCTCGGATCAGCCCCAGCATTTT
V: TRBV19; size: -; D: TRBD2; J: TRBJ2-5; CDR3: CASSRGLAGVSETQYF; DNA: TGTGCCAGTAGTCGGGGACTAGCGGGGGTATCAGAGACCCAGTACTTC
V: TRBV3-1/TRBV3-2; size: -; D: TRBD2; J: TRBJ2-5; CDR3: CASSRRRGLAGDETQYF; DNA: TGTGCCAGCAGCCGAAGGCGAGGACTAGCGGGGGACGAGACCCAGTACTTC
V: TRBV7-3; size: -; D: -; J: TRBJ1-1; CDR3: CASLSDRGAQAFF; DNA: TGTGCCAGTCTCTCAGACCGGGGTGCTCAAGCTTTCTTT
V: TRBV11-2; size: few; D: -; J: TRBJ1-4; CDR3: CASSPRNEKLFF; DNA: TGTGCCAGCAGCCCCCGTAATGAAAAACTGTTTTTT
V: TRBV12-5; size: -; D: -; J: TRBJ1-1; CDR3: CASGAQVNTEAFF; DNA: TGTGCTAGTGGGGCCCAGGTGAACACTGAAGCTTTCTTT
V: TRBV6-5; size: -; D: TRBD1; J: TRBJ2-7; CDR3: CAGATGTYEQYF; DNA: TGTGCCGGGGCGACAGGGACCTACGAGCAGTACTTC
V: TRBV4-2; size: -; D: TRBD2; J: TRBJ2-1; CDR3: CASTSSGGPHQFF; DNA: TGTGCCAGCACCTCAAGCGGGGGGCCTCACCAGTTCTTC
V: TRBV5-6; size: -; D: -; J: TRBJ1-3; CDR3: CASSLGSPSGNTIYF; DNA: TGTGCCAGCAGCCTCGGGTCACCCTCTGGAAACACCATATATTTT
V: TRBV5-1; size: -; D: -; J: TRBJ1-2; CDR3: CASSSDYGYTF; DNA: TGCGCCAGCAGCTCGGACTATGGCTACACCTTC
V: TRBV11-2; size: -; D: -; J: TRBJ2-3; CDR3: CASSDTRTTSTDTQYF; DNA: TGTGCCAGCAGCGACACTCGAACCACTAGCACAGATACGCAGTATTTT
V: TRBV6-1; size: few; D: -; J: TRBJ1-1; CDR3: CASSEPGGAGTEAFF; DNA: TGTGCCAGCAGTGAACCCGGGGGAGCGGGCACTGAAGCTTTCTTT
V: TRBV5-4; size: -; D: -; J: TRBJ2-3; CDR3: CASSPPGSASTDTQYF; DNA: TGTGCCAGCAGCCCTCCCGGGTCCGCCAGCACAGATACGCAGTATTTT
V: TRBV7-3; size: -; D: TRBD2; J: TRBJ2-1; CDR3: CASSPDGGTLYNEQFF; DNA: TGTGCCAGCAGTCCGGACGGGGGGACCTTATACAATGAGCAGTTCTTC
V: TRBV5-6; size: once; D: TRBD2; J: TRBJ2-5; CDR3: CASSLVGLAGDIQETQYF; DNA: TGTGCCAGCAGCTTGGTGGGACTAGCGGGGGATATTCAAGAGACCCAGTACTTC
V: TRBV4-1; size: -; D: -; J: TRBJ1-4; CDR3: CASSQDGLGRGEKLFF; DNA: TGCGCCAGCAGCCAAGATGGGCTAGGGAGGGGTGAAAAACTGTTTTTT
V: TRBV12-3/TRBV12-4; size: -; D: -; J: TRBJ2-3; CDR3: CALGGDTQYF; DNA: TGTGCTCTGGGGGGTGATACGCAGTATTTT
V: TRBV7-9; size: -; D: TRBD1; J: TRBJ2-3; CDR3: CATSGTASTDTQYF; DNA: TGTGCCACATCAGGGACAGCTAGCACAGATACGCAGTATTTT
V: TRBV9; size: -; D: TRBD2; J: TRBJ2-7; CDR3: CASSVGGGLNEQYF; DNA: TGTGCCAGCAGCGTAGGGGGAGGGTTAAACGAGCAGTACTTC
V: TRBV5-1; size: -; D: TRBD1; J: TRBJ2-7; CDR3: CASSLDPPRGEQYF; DNA: TGCGCCAGCAGCCTAGACCCTCCCAGGGGGGAGCAGTACTTC
V: TRBV10-3; size: -; D: TRBD2; J: TRBJ2-5; CDR3: CAISDDLAGGQETQYF; DNA: TGTGCCATCAGTGACGACCTAGCGGGGGGCCAAGAGACCCAGTACTTC
V: TRBV6-5; size: -; D: -; J: TRBJ2-3; CDR3: CASRIERAGTDTQYF; DNA: TGTGCCAGCAGGATCGAAAGGGCGGGGACGGATACGCAGTATTTT
V: TRBV12-5; size: -; D: -; J: TRBJ1-2; CDR3: CASAGAGRSYTF; DNA: TGTGCTAGTGCTGGGGCAGGTAGGAGCTACACCTTC
V: TRBV6-5; size: -; D: -; J: TRBJ1-5; CDR3: CASVPGAPSNQPQHF; DNA: TGTGCCAGTGTCCCAGGGGCCCCCAGCAATCAGCCCCAGCATTTT